One sample yielded the 19 T cell receptor beta chains listed below, sequenced in a study of T cell changes during pregnancy in multiple sclerosis. Sequenced by immunoSEQ multiplex PCR; TCRdb stores in-frame clones only, minus some. The sample includes roughly 46,000 clones, about 85% of them seen just once. The specimen was CD4+ T cells from peripheral blood mononuclear cells, collected before pregnancy. The receptors shown here come from a female donor with multiple sclerosis, enrolled in a pregnancy study.

The J gene is TRBJ2-1, the V gene TRBV7-3, with TRBD2 identical over 9 bases. Looked up from germline, CDR1 is SGHTA and CDR2 is FQGTGA. V gave up 1 base and J gave up 10 bases; unmatched junction bases: 5. The CDR3 has 14 amino acids. The CDR3 is CASSLKRLAEEQFF. The CDR3 DNA is TGTGCCAGCAGCTTAAAAAGACTAGCGGAGGAGCAGTTCTTC.

The chain carries TRBV7-8 and TRBJ2-3, with D tentatively TRBD2 (5 bases). This CDR3 region has 13 residues. Trimming left V 4 bases short and J 6 bases short, with 11 bases between. CDR1 is SGHVS, CDR2 FQNEAQ, per germline. For the CDR3, the DNA is TGTGCCAGCAGCTCTCTAGGAGGCGATACGCAGTATTTT. Translating it yields CASSSLGGDTQYF.

The V and J genes are TRBV16 and TRBJ2-7; D is ambiguous. Germline CDR1 and CDR2: KGHSY and FQNENV. V lost 1 base and J 6 bases, leaving 4 bases between the germline ends. The CDR3 spans 11 residues. The CDR3 DNA reads TGTGCCAGCAGCCAATTCAGCGAGCAGTACTTC. It yields the protein CASSQFSEQYF.

The V and J genes are TRBV27 and TRBJ2-1; 8 bases are a match to TRBD1. The CDR3 loop spans 12 amino acids. With V trimmed by 6 bases and J by 8 bases, 3 bases remained unmatched. From germline, CDR1 is MNHEY and CDR2 SMNVEV (reference sequence). The CDR3 reads CASRDRADEQFF. The CDR3 region has the DNA TGTGCCAGCAGGGACAGGGCCGATGAGCAGTTCTTC.

This sequence joins TRBV7-2 and TRBJ2-7, with a weak D call TRBD2 (6 bases). Per germline, CDR1 SGHTA and CDR2 FQGNSA. Trimming stripped 1 base from V and 3 bases from J, with 10 bases between. CDR3 size: 14 residues. The CDR3 DNA reads as TGTGCCAGCAGCTTAGGAGGGACTGTCTACGAGCAGTACTTC. Amino acid sequence: CASSLGGTVYEQYF. Full variable domain (outside the CDR3, taken from reference TRBV7-2 and TRBJ2-7): GAGVSQSPSNKVTEKGKDVELRCDPISGHTALYWYRQSLGQGLEFLIYFQGNSAPDKSGLPSDRFSAERTGGSVSTLTIQRTQQEDSAVYLCASSLGGTVYEQYFGPGTRLTVT.

V gene TRBV29-1 combines with J gene TRBJ2-7, with TRBD1 matching over 10 bases. CDR3 length: 13 amino acids. Germline trimming cut 7 bases from V and 6 bases from J; bases unmatched to any gene: 9. Germline V gives CDR1 SQVTM, CDR2 ANQGSEA. The CDR3 sequence is CSAAGTGEFEQYF. For the CDR3, the DNA is TGCAGCGCTGCAGGGACAGGGGAGTTCGAGCAGTACTTC.

The J gene is TRBJ2-1, the V gene TRBV5-4; weak D call: TRBD1 (5 bases). V dropped 2 bases and J dropped 7 bases, with 19 bases sitting between them. In germline, CDR1 is SGHNT, CDR2 YYREEE (reference sequence). The CDR3 runs 16 residues. CDR3 sequence (DNA): TGTGCCAGCAGCTTCCTTGGACAAACCAAGGAGAATGAGCAGTTCTTC. Its protein is CASSFLGQTKENEQFF.

V usage is TRBV7-8 and J usage is TRBJ2-4, with D tentatively TRBD1 (6 bases). Germline V gene lookup returns CDR1 SGHVS and CDR2 FQNEAQ. This CDR3 comprises 15 residues. V lost 3 bases to trimming and J lost 0 bases, with 9 bases between them. The DNA of the CDR3 is TGTGCCAGCAGCTTGGACAGTCTAGCCAAAAACATTCAGTACTTC. It yields the protein CASSLDSLAKNIQYF.

This rearrangement joins TRBV19 to TRBJ1-1, with D unclear. This CDR3 region has 13 residues. Germline V lookup: CDR1 LNHDA, CDR2 SQIVND (reference sequence). The V end lost 7 bases, the J end lost 1 base, and 10 bases lay between the germline ends. The CDR3 DNA follows: TGTGCCAGTACCCCGAGACAGAACACTGAAGCTTTCTTT. It specifies CASTPRQNTEAFF.

V gene TRBV7-2 combines with J gene TRBJ1-2, with D unclear. Between the trimmed V and J ends, which lost 5 bases and 5 bases, there was a span of 6 bases. This CDR3 comprises 11 residues. Per germline, CDR1 SGHTA and CDR2 FQGNSA. The CDR3 DNA reads as TGTGCCAGCAGCCCGGGGTATGGCTACACCTTC. Residues: CASSPGYGYTF.

The V call is TRBV7-2, the J call TRBJ1-2; 8 nucleotides match TRBD1. This CDR3 has 17 amino acids. Germline CDR1 is SGHTA and CDR2 is FQGNSA. The V gene end was trimmed by 5 bases and the J gene end by 3 bases; junction bases not matched to a gene: 14. CDR3 in amino acids: CASSPFAGTGADYGYTF. Written as DNA, the CDR3 is TGTGCCAGCAGCCCCTTTGCTGGGACAGGTGCGGACTATGGCTACACCTTC.

V is TRBV7-2 and J is TRBJ1-1, with a possible D match to TRBD1 (6 bases). Trimming removed 2 bases from V and 4 bases from J, with 17 bases in between. The germline gives CDR1 SGHTA, CDR2 FQGNSA. The CDR3 sequence is 16 residues long. CDR3 region: CASSLYGTGIATEAFF. The CDR3 nucleotides read TGTGCCAGCAGCTTATATGGAACAGGGATAGCCACTGAAGCTTTCTTT.

A single count supports this clone. The V gene is TRBV29-1, the J gene TRBJ2-5; tentatively, D is TRBD2 (7 bases). Germline CDR1 and CDR2: SQVTM and ANQGSEA. The CDR3 extends over 14 amino acids. Between the trimmed V and J ends, which lost 0 bases and 5 bases, there was a span of 13 bases. Here the CDR3 DNA reads TGCAGCGTTGAAGATGCCAGGGGAGGGGAGACCCAGTACTTC. Its translation is CSVEDARGGETQYF.

The CDR3 reads CASSEVTGGPTGELFF. The CDR3 DNA is TGTGCCAGCAGTGAAGTTACAGGGGGCCCCACCGGGGAGCTGTTTTTT. V and J are TRBV6-1 and TRBJ2-2, with 9 bases identical to TRBD1. This CDR3 region has 16 residues. V was clipped by 1 base and J by 4 bases; unmatched bases: 4. Germline-derived CDR1 and CDR2 are MNHNS and SASEGT.

The rearrangement links TRBV30 to TRBJ1-1; D is undetermined. The V end lost 0 bases, the J end lost 9 bases, and 17 bases lay between the germline ends. CDR1 and CDR2 (germline): GTSNPN, SVGIG (reference sequence). The CDR3 consists of 14 residues. As DNA, the CDR3 is TGTGCCTGGAGTGTACTTGTCACCGTCGCCCAAGCTTTCTTT. As protein: CAWSVLVTVAQAFF.

The J gene is TRBJ1-1, the V gene TRBV30; maybe TRBD1 (5 bases). Germline assignment: CDR1 GTSNPN and CDR2 SVGIG (reference sequence). The CDR3 contains 13 residues. The ends were cut back, 2 bases at V and 7 bases at J, with 14 bases in the middle. The CDR3 sequence: CAWSTMWGNEAFF. CDR3 nucleotide sequence: TGTGCCTGGAGTACCATGTGGGGCAATGAAGCTTTCTTT.

The gene calls are TRBV30 and TRBJ1-2, with a possible D match to TRBD1 (5 bases). Germline V gives CDR1 GTSNPN, CDR2 SVGIG (reference sequence). CDR3 length equals 13 residues. The V gene lost 3 bases and the J gene lost 8 bases, with 16 bases spanning the gap. In DNA form, the CDR3 reads TGTGCCTGGAGAGAGGCAGGGTCGCTAGGCTACACCTTC. This translates into CAWREAGSLGYTF.

The rearrangement links TRBV5-1 to TRBJ2-7, with D tentatively TRBD2 (5 bases). V lost 0 bases and J 2 bases, leaving 12 bases between the germline ends. Germline CDR1 reads SGHRS; CDR2 reads YFSETQ. This CDR3 region has 15 residues. The DNA for the CDR3 is TGCGCCAGCAGCTTGGGGACCGGGAACACCTACGAGCAGTACTTC. Protein sequence: CASSLGTGNTYEQYF.

The CDR3 DNA is TGTGCCAGTAGTTTACAGAACACCGGGGAGCTGTTTTTT. Its protein product is CASSLQNTGELFF. This chain joins TRBV19 and TRBJ2-2; no clear D gene. V was pared by 5 bases and J by 1 base, with 5 bases between. CDR3 length equals 13 residues. Germline V gene data show CDR1 as LNHDA and CDR2 as SQIVND (reference sequence).